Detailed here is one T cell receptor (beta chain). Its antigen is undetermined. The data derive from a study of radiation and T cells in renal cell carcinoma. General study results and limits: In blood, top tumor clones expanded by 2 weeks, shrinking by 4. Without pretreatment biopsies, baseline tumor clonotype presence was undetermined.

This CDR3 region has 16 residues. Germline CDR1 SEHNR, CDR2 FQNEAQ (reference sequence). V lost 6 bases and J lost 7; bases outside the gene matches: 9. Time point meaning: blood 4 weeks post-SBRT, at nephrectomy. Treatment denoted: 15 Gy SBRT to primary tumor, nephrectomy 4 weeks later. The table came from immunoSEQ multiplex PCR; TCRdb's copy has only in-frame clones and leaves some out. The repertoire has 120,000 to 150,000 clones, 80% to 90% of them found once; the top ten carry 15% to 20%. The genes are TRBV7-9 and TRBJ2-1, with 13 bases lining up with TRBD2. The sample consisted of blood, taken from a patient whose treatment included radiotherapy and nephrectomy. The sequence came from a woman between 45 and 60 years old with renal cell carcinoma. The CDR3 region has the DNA TGTGCCAGCAGTCTAACCGGACTAGCGGGAGTAAATGAGCAGTTCTTC. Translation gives CASSLTGLAGVNEQFF.